The rows below give T cell receptor beta chains drawn from one sample of a study. Each CDR3 protein is one row after TCRdb ran MiXCR on the RT-PCR reads. Of 550,000 to 750,000 distinct CDR3 sequences listed, about 14% were seen once; the top ten hold 3.6%. What was sequenced was memory CD4+ T cells from blood. Every receptor here comes from a female donor in good health, serving as a healthy control. CDR3s include the opening cysteine and the closing phenylalanine or tryptophan. The D gene is left open where the match is weak. Size is stated for part of the rows, as once, few or many counts, or as a class when the clone is expanded.

CDR3nt: TGTGCCAGCAGACCGAATAACCAAGAGACCCAGTACTTC
CDR3aa: CASRPNNQETQYF
abundance: many
d_gene: .
j_gene: TRBJ2-5
v_gene: TRBV6-5

CDR3nt: TGCGCCAGCAGCCAGGGACCTGGACAGGGTGCCTACAATGAGCAGTTCTTC
CDR3aa: CASSQGPGQGAYNEQFF
abundance: few
d_gene: TRBD1
j_gene: TRBJ2-1
v_gene: TRBV4-1

CDR3nt: TGTGCCAGCAGCGAAGGGGGGGGCGAAGCTTTCTTT
CDR3aa: CASSEGGGEAFF
abundance: many
d_gene: .
j_gene: TRBJ1-1
v_gene: TRBV6-1

CDR3nt: TGTGCTAGCAGCTCCAGGGAAACCGGGGAGCTGTTTTTT
CDR3aa: CASSSRETGELFF
abundance: few
d_gene: .
j_gene: TRBJ2-2
v_gene: TRBV7-7

CDR3nt: TGCAGTACGGGACTAGCGGGTAATAATGAGCAGTTCTTC
CDR3aa: CSTGLAGNNEQFF
abundance: .
d_gene: TRBD2
j_gene: TRBJ2-1
v_gene: TRBV20-1

CDR3nt: TGTGCCAGCAGCACCTCACTAGGGGCTGAGCAGTTCTTC
CDR3aa: CASSTSLGAEQFF
abundance: many
d_gene: .
j_gene: TRBJ2-1
v_gene: TRBV11-3

CDR3nt: TGTGCCAGCGGCGGGGAAAATGAGCAGTTCTTC
CDR3aa: CASGGENEQFF
abundance: .
d_gene: .
j_gene: TRBJ2-1
v_gene: TRBV7-9

CDR3nt: TGTGCCAGTAGTGCCCATCCCGGGACAGGGTCTTTAGAGACCCAGTACTTC
CDR3aa: CASSAHPGTGSLETQYF
abundance: .
d_gene: TRBD1
j_gene: TRBJ2-5
v_gene: TRBV19

CDR3nt: TGTGCCAGCAGCTTAGAGGCCAGTAACAATGAGCAGTTCTTC
CDR3aa: CASSLEASNNEQFF
abundance: .
d_gene: .
j_gene: TRBJ2-1
v_gene: TRBV11-2

CDR3nt: TGTGCCACCAGCAGTTTTCAAGAGACCCAGTACTTC
CDR3aa: CATSSFQETQYF
abundance: .
d_gene: .
j_gene: TRBJ2-5
v_gene: TRBV15

CDR3nt: TGTGCCAGCAGTACGCGACAACCGAATAATTCACCCCTCCACTTT
CDR3aa: CASSTRQPNNSPLHF
abundance: many
d_gene: .
j_gene: TRBJ1-6
v_gene: TRBV2

CDR3nt: TGTGCCACCAGTGATTCCGGGACAGGGCTGGGAGAGACCCAGTACTTC
CDR3aa: CATSDSGTGLGETQYF
abundance: .
d_gene: TRBD1
j_gene: TRBJ2-5
v_gene: TRBV24-1

CDR3nt: TGTGCCAGCAGTTACTCGATCGTTCTGGGTGGGAAAGAAAAACTGTTTTTT
CDR3aa: CASSYSIVLGGKEKLFF
abundance: many
d_gene: .
j_gene: TRBJ1-4
v_gene: TRBV6-5

CDR3nt: TGTGCCAGCACCACAGGTCTAGGGGGGAATTCACCCCTCCACTTT
CDR3aa: CASTTGLGGNSPLHF
abundance: .
d_gene: .
j_gene: TRBJ1-6
v_gene: TRBV6-5

CDR3nt: TGTGCCAGCAGCGTAGCTGTAGCGGATGGATACCAAGAGACCCAGTACTTC
CDR3aa: CASSVAVADGYQETQYF
abundance: .
d_gene: .
j_gene: TRBJ2-5
v_gene: TRBV9

CDR3nt: TGTGCCAGCAGCCATGTGACCGGTGGGACCTACGAGCAGTACTTC
CDR3aa: CASSHVTGGTYEQYF
abundance: few
d_gene: .
j_gene: TRBJ2-7
v_gene: TRBV7-2

CDR3nt: TGTGCCAGCACCCTGGCAGGGAGGACTGAAGCTTTCTTT
CDR3aa: CASTLAGRTEAFF
abundance: .
d_gene: .
j_gene: TRBJ1-1
v_gene: TRBV7-9

CDR3nt: TGTGCCAGCAGCATCCTAGCGGGGATCACAGATACGCAGTATTTT
CDR3aa: CASSILAGITDTQYF
abundance: few
d_gene: TRBD2
j_gene: TRBJ2-3
v_gene: TRBV7-2

CDR3nt: TGTGCCAGCAGCTCGGACAGTACCGAGCTGTTTTTT
CDR3aa: CASSSDSTELFF
abundance: many
d_gene: .
j_gene: TRBJ2-2
v_gene: TRBV7-3

CDR3nt: TGCGCCAGCAGCCAAGCCCCGGGACGGAAGACCGGGGAGCTGTTTTTT
CDR3aa: CASSQAPGRKTGELFF
abundance: few
d_gene: .
j_gene: TRBJ2-2
v_gene: TRBV5-1

CDR3nt: TGTGCCATCAGTGAGTCCCGGGACAGGGGAACCTTCACTGGGGCCAACGTCCTGACTTTC
CDR3aa: CAISESRDRGTFTGANVLTF
abundance: many
d_gene: TRBD1
j_gene: TRBJ2-6
v_gene: TRBV10-3

CDR3nt: TGTGCCAGCAGAGCGAGGTTCTCCTACAATGAGCAGTTCTTC
CDR3aa: CASRARFSYNEQFF
abundance: few
d_gene: .
j_gene: TRBJ2-1
v_gene: TRBV5-4

CDR3nt: TGCGCCAGCAGTGATAGCAGGGCAGGTGAGCAGTACTTC
CDR3aa: CASSDSRAGEQYF
abundance: many
d_gene: .
j_gene: TRBJ2-7
v_gene: TRBV10-2

CDR3nt: TGTGCCAGCAGCGTAGGTGCTAGCGGGATGTATGAGCAGTTCTTC
CDR3aa: CASSVGASGMYEQFF
abundance: .
d_gene: TRBD2
j_gene: TRBJ2-1
v_gene: TRBV9

CDR3nt: TGTGCCATCGGGGGGCAGGGTGGTTCAGATACGCAGTATTTT
CDR3aa: CAIGGQGGSDTQYF
abundance: many
d_gene: .
j_gene: TRBJ2-3
v_gene: TRBV10-3

CDR3nt: TGTGCCAGCAGTGTCGGAACAGGGGTGGGTTTGAGTGAGCAGTACTTC
CDR3aa: CASSVGTGVGLSEQYF
abundance: .
d_gene: TRBD1
j_gene: TRBJ2-7
v_gene: TRBV25-1

CDR3nt: TGCAGCGTTGGGCAGGGGAGCAATGAGCAGTTCTTC
CDR3aa: CSVGQGSNEQFF
abundance: many
d_gene: .
j_gene: TRBJ2-1
v_gene: TRBV29-1

CDR3nt: TGTGCCAGCAGCGGGACAGGGGGCATCTACGAGCAGTACTTC
CDR3aa: CASSGTGGIYEQYF
abundance: many
d_gene: TRBD1
j_gene: TRBJ2-7
v_gene: TRBV6-5

CDR3nt: TGTGCCACCAGCAGATCAGACAGGGCGCTCTCACCCCTCCACTTT
CDR3aa: CATSRSDRALSPLHF
abundance: few
d_gene: TRBD1
j_gene: TRBJ1-6
v_gene: TRBV15

CDR3nt: TGCGCCAGCAGCGAAAGGGAGGGTAACACCGGGGAGCTGTTTTTT
CDR3aa: CASSEREGNTGELFF
abundance: many
d_gene: TRBD2
j_gene: TRBJ2-2
v_gene: TRBV4-3

CDR3nt: TGTGCCAGCAGCGTAGGAGGGATGGGGGAAGAGACCCAGTACTTC
CDR3aa: CASSVGGMGEETQYF
abundance: few
d_gene: .
j_gene: TRBJ2-5
v_gene: TRBV9

CDR3nt: TGTGCCAGCAGCCCCCTCCGGGACAGGGGTGGCAATCAGCCCCAGCATTTT
CDR3aa: CASSPLRDRGGNQPQHF
abundance: .
d_gene: TRBD1
j_gene: TRBJ1-5
v_gene: TRBV6-1

CDR3nt: TGTGCCATCTCCGGGACCATCCTCACGGAGCAGTACTTC
CDR3aa: CAISGTILTEQYF
abundance: .
d_gene: .
j_gene: TRBJ2-7
v_gene: TRBV28

CDR3nt: TGCGCCAGCAGCCGGTTTGGGACAGGGACGGCGTCGGGCTCCTACGAGCAGTACTTC
CDR3aa: CASSRFGTGTASGSYEQYF
abundance: few
d_gene: TRBD1
j_gene: TRBJ2-7
v_gene: TRBV5-1

CDR3nt: TGCGCCAGCAGCCAAGATCCGGGCAGGGGCACTGAAGCTTTCTTT
CDR3aa: CASSQDPGRGTEAFF
abundance: few
d_gene: .
j_gene: TRBJ1-1
v_gene: TRBV4-1

CDR3nt: TGCAGTGCTAGGCTGCAGGAAGGGTCGGGTTCACCCCTCCACTTT
CDR3aa: CSARLQEGSGSPLHF
abundance: few
d_gene: .
j_gene: TRBJ1-6
v_gene: TRBV20-1

CDR3nt: TGTGCCACCAGTGATCCCCTCGCGGGAGTTACAGATACGCAGTATTTT
CDR3aa: CATSDPLAGVTDTQYF
abundance: .
d_gene: TRBD2
j_gene: TRBJ2-3
v_gene: TRBV24-1

CDR3nt: TGTGCCAGCAGTGGAGGCCTAAGGGACACTGAAGCTTTCTTT
CDR3aa: CASSGGLRDTEAFF
abundance: .
d_gene: .
j_gene: TRBJ1-1
v_gene: TRBV28

CDR3nt: TGCGCCAGCAGCCGAGGACAGCCAACTTCCTACGAGCAGTACTTC
CDR3aa: CASSRGQPTSYEQYF
abundance: many
d_gene: .
j_gene: TRBJ2-7
v_gene: TRBV5-1

CDR3nt: TGTGCCAGCAGCTTCGGGACAGGGGTGAACACCGGGGAGCTGTTTTTT
CDR3aa: CASSFGTGVNTGELFF
abundance: many
d_gene: TRBD1
j_gene: TRBJ2-2
v_gene: TRBV5-5

CDR3nt: TGCGCCAGCAGCCAAGGGACTAGACAAGCCGTCAGCTCCTACAATGAGCAGTTCTTC
CDR3aa: CASSQGTRQAVSSYNEQFF
abundance: many
d_gene: TRBD2
j_gene: TRBJ2-1
v_gene: TRBV4-3

CDR3nt: TGTGCCAGCAGCCCCGTTAGGGGGTCCAGCTACAATGAGCAGTTCTTC
CDR3aa: CASSPVRGSSYNEQFF
abundance: many
d_gene: .
j_gene: TRBJ2-1
v_gene: TRBV11-2

CDR3nt: TGTGCCAGCAGTCAAGACAGAACTAATGAAAAACTGTTTTTT
CDR3aa: CASSQDRTNEKLFF
abundance: .
d_gene: .
j_gene: TRBJ1-4
v_gene: TRBV7-9

CDR3nt: TGTGCCAGCAGCCCTGACGGAGTTCTAGGCTACACCTTC
CDR3aa: CASSPDGVLGYTF
abundance: .
d_gene: .
j_gene: TRBJ1-2
v_gene: TRBV5-6

CDR3nt: TGTGCCAGCAGGGGACTAGCGGGAGTAGGGGATACGCAGTATTTT
CDR3aa: CASRGLAGVGDTQYF
abundance: many
d_gene: TRBD2
j_gene: TRBJ2-3
v_gene: TRBV12-3/TRBV12-4

CDR3nt: TGCAGTGCGGGCAGATTGAACACTGAAGCTTTCTTT
CDR3aa: CSAGRLNTEAFF
abundance: many
d_gene: .
j_gene: TRBJ1-1
v_gene: TRBV20-1

CDR3nt: TGTGCCAGCTCGACAACCGGAGGGGAGACCCAGTACTTC
CDR3aa: CASSTTGGETQYF
abundance: many
d_gene: .
j_gene: TRBJ2-5
v_gene: TRBV5-1

CDR3nt: TGTGCCAGCAGCAAGACTAGCGCAGGCGGGGCCAAAAACATTCAGTACTTC
CDR3aa: CASSKTSAGGAKNIQYF
abundance: .
d_gene: TRBD2
j_gene: TRBJ2-4
v_gene: TRBV6-6

CDR3nt: TGCGCCAGCAGCCAAGACTGGACAGGCTCCTACAATGAGCAGTTCTTC
CDR3aa: CASSQDWTGSYNEQFF
abundance: few
d_gene: TRBD1
j_gene: TRBJ2-1
v_gene: TRBV4-3

CDR3nt: TGCAGTGCTAGAGATAAGAAAGCGGGGGGAAGCCCTAGCACAGATACGCAGTATTTT
CDR3aa: CSARDKKAGGSPSTDTQYF
abundance: .
d_gene: TRBD2
j_gene: TRBJ2-3
v_gene: TRBV20-1

CDR3nt: TGTGCCAGCGGGGACAGGGACACAGATACGCAGTATTTT
CDR3aa: CASGDRDTDTQYF
abundance: .
d_gene: TRBD1
j_gene: TRBJ2-3
v_gene: TRBV6-1

CDR3nt: TGCAGTGCTAGACCGTTCACAGGGGCTTCCTACGAGCAGTACTTC
CDR3aa: CSARPFTGASYEQYF
abundance: few
d_gene: TRBD1
j_gene: TRBJ2-7
v_gene: TRBV20-1

CDR3nt: TGCAGTGTCAAAGCCCGGGACAGGGGCAATGAGCAGTTCTTC
CDR3aa: CSVKARDRGNEQFF
abundance: .
d_gene: TRBD1
j_gene: TRBJ2-1
v_gene: TRBV20-1

CDR3nt: TGCAGCGTCCATAAACAGGGGGGCAGGATTGGAAAACTGTTTTTT
CDR3aa: CSVHKQGGRIGKLFF
abundance: .
d_gene: TRBD1
j_gene: TRBJ1-4
v_gene: TRBV29-1

CDR3nt: TGTGCCATCAGTGAGCCGATCCAGGGAGGATGGGAGAGCACTGAAGCTTTCTTT
CDR3aa: CAISEPIQGGWESTEAFF
abundance: few
d_gene: .
j_gene: TRBJ1-1
v_gene: TRBV10-3

CDR3nt: TGTGCCAGCAGGACAGGGGTGGGGAACACTGAAGCTTTCTTT
CDR3aa: CASRTGVGNTEAFF
abundance: many
d_gene: TRBD1
j_gene: TRBJ1-1
v_gene: TRBV12-3/TRBV12-4

CDR3nt: TGTGCCAGCAGCGCCCTAATGAGTTGGTCCCTCCACTTT
CDR3aa: CASSALMSWSLHF
abundance: .
d_gene: .
j_gene: TRBJ1-6
v_gene: TRBV6-1

CDR3nt: TGTGCCAGCAGGCACCCCCAGGTCAACTATGGCTACACCTTC
CDR3aa: CASRHPQVNYGYTF
abundance: .
d_gene: .
j_gene: TRBJ1-2
v_gene: TRBV6-5

CDR3nt: TGTGCTAGTGGTTTAGCTGACCTACCTAACTATGGCTACACCTTC
CDR3aa: CASGLADLPNYGYTF
abundance: .
d_gene: .
j_gene: TRBJ1-2
v_gene: TRBV12-5

CDR3nt: TGTGCCAGCAGCCACGACAGGGAACGGCCCCAGCATTTT
CDR3aa: CASSHDRERPQHF
abundance: many
d_gene: TRBD1
j_gene: TRBJ1-5
v_gene: TRBV4-2